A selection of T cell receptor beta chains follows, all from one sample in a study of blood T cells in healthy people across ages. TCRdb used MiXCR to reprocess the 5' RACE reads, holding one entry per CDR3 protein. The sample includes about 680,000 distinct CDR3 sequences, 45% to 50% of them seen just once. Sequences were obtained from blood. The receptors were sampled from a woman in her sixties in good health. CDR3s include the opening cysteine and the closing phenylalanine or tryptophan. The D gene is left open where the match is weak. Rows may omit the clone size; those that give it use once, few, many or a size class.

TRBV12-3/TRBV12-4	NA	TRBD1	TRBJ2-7	CASSLMRQGSYEQYF	TGTGCCAGCAGTTTGATGCGACAGGGCTCCTACGAGCAGTACTTC
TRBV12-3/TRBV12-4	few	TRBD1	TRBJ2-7	CASNPGQNYEQYF	TGTGCCAGCAACCCGGGACAGAACTACGAGCAGTACTTC
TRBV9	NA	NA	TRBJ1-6	CASSARRATGGSPLHF	TGTGCCAGCAGCGCTCGACGGGCTACCGGGGGTTCACCCCTCCACTTT
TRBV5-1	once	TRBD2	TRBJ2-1	CASSFGTSGTGEQFF	TGCGCCAGCAGCTTCGGGACTAGCGGGACCGGTGAGCAGTTCTTC
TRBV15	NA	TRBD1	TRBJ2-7	CATSPDRGSAYEQYF	TGTGCCACCAGCCCGGACAGGGGATCGGCCTACGAGCAGTACTTC
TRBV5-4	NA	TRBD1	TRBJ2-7	CASSLFGQASYEQYF	TGTGCCAGCAGCTTGTTCGGACAGGCTTCCTACGAGCAGTACTTC
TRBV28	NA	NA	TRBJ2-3	CATLSRTQYF	TGTGCCACCCTGTCTCGGACGCAGTATTTT
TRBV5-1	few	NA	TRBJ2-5	CASAVTVNQETQYF	TGCGCCAGCGCGGTGACAGTGAACCAAGAGACCCAGTACTTC
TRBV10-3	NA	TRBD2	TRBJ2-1	CAISVSGRASSYNEQFF	TGTGCCATCAGTGTTAGCGGGAGGGCCAGCTCCTACAACGAGCAGTTCTTC
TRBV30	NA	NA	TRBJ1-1	CAWRTRGDEAFF	TGTGCCTGGAGGACGAGGGGGGATGAAGCTTTCTTT
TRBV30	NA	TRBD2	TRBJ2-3	CACDSGRDTDTQYF	TGTGCCTGCGATAGCGGGAGGGACACAGATACACAGTATTTT
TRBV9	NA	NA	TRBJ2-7	CASSGEVLGEQYF	TGTGCCAGCAGCGGCGAAGTTTTGGGCGAGCAGTACTTC
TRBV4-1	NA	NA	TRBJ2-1	CASSRSQRANNEQFF	TGCGCCAGCAGCCGATCTCAGCGGGCCAACAATGAGCAGTTCTTC
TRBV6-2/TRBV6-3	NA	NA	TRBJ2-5	CASSYAMEETQYF	TGTGCCAGCAGTTATGCAATGGAAGAGACCCAGTACTTC
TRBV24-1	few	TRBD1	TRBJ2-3	CATRGQGIDTQYF	TGTGCCACCAGGGGACAGGGGATAGATACGCAGTATTTT